The 8 T cell receptor beta chains below all came from one sample that was sequenced in a study of T cell responses to AZD1222 COVID-19 vaccine. Produced via immunoSEQ multiplex PCR; TCRdb's table is partial and in-frame only. In the table there are 95,000 to 150,000 clones, 92% of which are singletons. This specimen was peripheral blood, taken 28 days after the second AZD1222 dose. Receptor source: an adult who received the AZD1222 COVID-19 vaccine.

The chain combines TRBV5-6 with TRBJ1-6; tentatively, D is TRBD1 (5 bases). The CDR3 totals 15 residues. Germline V gene data show CDR1 as SGHDT and CDR2 as YYEEEE. Trimming took off 4 bases at V and 8 bases at J, with 16 bases between the two ends. The CDR3 loop is CASSRGWGMDSPLHF. The CDR3 coding sequence is TGTGCCAGCAGCCGCGGGTGGGGGATGGATTCACCCCTCCACTTT.

The J gene is TRBJ2-1, the V gene TRBV7-8, with 11 bases fitting TRBD2. The length of the CDR3 is 16 residues. The J segment lost 5 bases and the V segment lost 1 base, leaving 4 bases of the junction unmatched. Germline CDR1 and CDR2: SGHVS and FQNEAQ. Written as DNA, the CDR3 is TGTGCCAGCAGCTTAGGGCTAGCGGGGGGCCACAATGAGCAGTTCTTC. The encoded protein is CASSLGLAGGHNEQFF.

This chain connects TRBV11-2 to TRBJ2-2; D is uncertain. CDR1 is SGHAT, CDR2 FQNNGV, per germline. The V end lost 2 bases, the J end lost 2 bases, and 3 bases lay between the germline ends. This CDR3 contains 13 residues. CDR3 DNA sequence: TGTGCCAGCAGCTTAACTAACACCGGGGAGCTGTTTTTT. Translated, it gives CASSLTNTGELFF.

This clone appeared once. The rearrangement joins TRBV6-5 to TRBJ2-7, with a weak D call TRBD2 (5 bases). CDR3 length: 14 amino acids. V was clipped by 6 bases and J by 6 bases, with 18 bases between them. Germline V gene lookup returns CDR1 MNHEY and CDR2 SVGAGI. Here the CDR3 DNA reads TGTGCCAGCAGAATCGGAGGTCCTACGCCCGAGCAGTACTTC. Encoded protein: CASRIGGPTPEQYF.

The chain uses TRBV29-1 and TRBJ1-1; D gene ambiguous. The CDR3 is 13 amino acids. CDR1 SQVTM and CDR2 ANQGSEA come from the germline V gene. With 3 bases removed from V and 1 base from J, the gap between germline ends came to 9 bases. The CDR3 coding sequence is TGCAGCGTTGACGGGCAGCGGAACACTGAAGCTTTCTTT. Amino acids: CSVDGQRNTEAFF.

The J gene is TRBJ1-1, the V gene TRBV27; D unresolved. The V gene lost 2 bases and the J gene lost 11 bases, with 18 bases spanning the gap. Germline V gives CDR1 MNHEY, CDR2 SMNVEV (reference sequence). This CDR3 comprises 14 residues. The CDR3 nucleotides read TGTGCCAGCAGTTTAGGGAGGTTAGCCCCGAGGGCTTTCTTT. It translates to CASSLGRLAPRAFF.

V and J are TRBV5-1 and TRBJ1-2; D gene uncertain. Trimming cost V 5 bases and J 4 bases, with 18 bases left between them. The germline gives CDR1 SGHRS, CDR2 YFSETQ. CDR3 size: 15 residues. Here the CDR3 reads CASSLSSDLAYGYTF. As DNA, the CDR3 is TGCGCCAGCAGTCTAAGTTCAGACTTAGCCTATGGCTACACCTTC.

The genes are TRBV18 and TRBJ1-2, with 7 bases aligning to TRBD1. There are 16 residues in the CDR3. V lost 2 bases, J lost 3 bases, and 9 bases stayed unmatched. The germline gives CDR1 KGHSH, CDR2 LQKENI. DNA for the CDR3: TGTGCCAGCTCACCATTAGGGACAGAGCTCGACTATGGCTACACCTTC. Protein product: CASSPLGTELDYGYTF. The complete variable domain, with remaining parts taken from reference TRBV18 and TRBJ1-2, reads NAGVMQNPRHLVRRRGQEARLRCSPMKGHSHVYWYRQLPEEGLKFMVYLQKENIIDESGMPKERFSAEFPKEGPSILRIQQVVRGDSAAYFCASSPLGTELDYGYTFGSGTRLTVV.